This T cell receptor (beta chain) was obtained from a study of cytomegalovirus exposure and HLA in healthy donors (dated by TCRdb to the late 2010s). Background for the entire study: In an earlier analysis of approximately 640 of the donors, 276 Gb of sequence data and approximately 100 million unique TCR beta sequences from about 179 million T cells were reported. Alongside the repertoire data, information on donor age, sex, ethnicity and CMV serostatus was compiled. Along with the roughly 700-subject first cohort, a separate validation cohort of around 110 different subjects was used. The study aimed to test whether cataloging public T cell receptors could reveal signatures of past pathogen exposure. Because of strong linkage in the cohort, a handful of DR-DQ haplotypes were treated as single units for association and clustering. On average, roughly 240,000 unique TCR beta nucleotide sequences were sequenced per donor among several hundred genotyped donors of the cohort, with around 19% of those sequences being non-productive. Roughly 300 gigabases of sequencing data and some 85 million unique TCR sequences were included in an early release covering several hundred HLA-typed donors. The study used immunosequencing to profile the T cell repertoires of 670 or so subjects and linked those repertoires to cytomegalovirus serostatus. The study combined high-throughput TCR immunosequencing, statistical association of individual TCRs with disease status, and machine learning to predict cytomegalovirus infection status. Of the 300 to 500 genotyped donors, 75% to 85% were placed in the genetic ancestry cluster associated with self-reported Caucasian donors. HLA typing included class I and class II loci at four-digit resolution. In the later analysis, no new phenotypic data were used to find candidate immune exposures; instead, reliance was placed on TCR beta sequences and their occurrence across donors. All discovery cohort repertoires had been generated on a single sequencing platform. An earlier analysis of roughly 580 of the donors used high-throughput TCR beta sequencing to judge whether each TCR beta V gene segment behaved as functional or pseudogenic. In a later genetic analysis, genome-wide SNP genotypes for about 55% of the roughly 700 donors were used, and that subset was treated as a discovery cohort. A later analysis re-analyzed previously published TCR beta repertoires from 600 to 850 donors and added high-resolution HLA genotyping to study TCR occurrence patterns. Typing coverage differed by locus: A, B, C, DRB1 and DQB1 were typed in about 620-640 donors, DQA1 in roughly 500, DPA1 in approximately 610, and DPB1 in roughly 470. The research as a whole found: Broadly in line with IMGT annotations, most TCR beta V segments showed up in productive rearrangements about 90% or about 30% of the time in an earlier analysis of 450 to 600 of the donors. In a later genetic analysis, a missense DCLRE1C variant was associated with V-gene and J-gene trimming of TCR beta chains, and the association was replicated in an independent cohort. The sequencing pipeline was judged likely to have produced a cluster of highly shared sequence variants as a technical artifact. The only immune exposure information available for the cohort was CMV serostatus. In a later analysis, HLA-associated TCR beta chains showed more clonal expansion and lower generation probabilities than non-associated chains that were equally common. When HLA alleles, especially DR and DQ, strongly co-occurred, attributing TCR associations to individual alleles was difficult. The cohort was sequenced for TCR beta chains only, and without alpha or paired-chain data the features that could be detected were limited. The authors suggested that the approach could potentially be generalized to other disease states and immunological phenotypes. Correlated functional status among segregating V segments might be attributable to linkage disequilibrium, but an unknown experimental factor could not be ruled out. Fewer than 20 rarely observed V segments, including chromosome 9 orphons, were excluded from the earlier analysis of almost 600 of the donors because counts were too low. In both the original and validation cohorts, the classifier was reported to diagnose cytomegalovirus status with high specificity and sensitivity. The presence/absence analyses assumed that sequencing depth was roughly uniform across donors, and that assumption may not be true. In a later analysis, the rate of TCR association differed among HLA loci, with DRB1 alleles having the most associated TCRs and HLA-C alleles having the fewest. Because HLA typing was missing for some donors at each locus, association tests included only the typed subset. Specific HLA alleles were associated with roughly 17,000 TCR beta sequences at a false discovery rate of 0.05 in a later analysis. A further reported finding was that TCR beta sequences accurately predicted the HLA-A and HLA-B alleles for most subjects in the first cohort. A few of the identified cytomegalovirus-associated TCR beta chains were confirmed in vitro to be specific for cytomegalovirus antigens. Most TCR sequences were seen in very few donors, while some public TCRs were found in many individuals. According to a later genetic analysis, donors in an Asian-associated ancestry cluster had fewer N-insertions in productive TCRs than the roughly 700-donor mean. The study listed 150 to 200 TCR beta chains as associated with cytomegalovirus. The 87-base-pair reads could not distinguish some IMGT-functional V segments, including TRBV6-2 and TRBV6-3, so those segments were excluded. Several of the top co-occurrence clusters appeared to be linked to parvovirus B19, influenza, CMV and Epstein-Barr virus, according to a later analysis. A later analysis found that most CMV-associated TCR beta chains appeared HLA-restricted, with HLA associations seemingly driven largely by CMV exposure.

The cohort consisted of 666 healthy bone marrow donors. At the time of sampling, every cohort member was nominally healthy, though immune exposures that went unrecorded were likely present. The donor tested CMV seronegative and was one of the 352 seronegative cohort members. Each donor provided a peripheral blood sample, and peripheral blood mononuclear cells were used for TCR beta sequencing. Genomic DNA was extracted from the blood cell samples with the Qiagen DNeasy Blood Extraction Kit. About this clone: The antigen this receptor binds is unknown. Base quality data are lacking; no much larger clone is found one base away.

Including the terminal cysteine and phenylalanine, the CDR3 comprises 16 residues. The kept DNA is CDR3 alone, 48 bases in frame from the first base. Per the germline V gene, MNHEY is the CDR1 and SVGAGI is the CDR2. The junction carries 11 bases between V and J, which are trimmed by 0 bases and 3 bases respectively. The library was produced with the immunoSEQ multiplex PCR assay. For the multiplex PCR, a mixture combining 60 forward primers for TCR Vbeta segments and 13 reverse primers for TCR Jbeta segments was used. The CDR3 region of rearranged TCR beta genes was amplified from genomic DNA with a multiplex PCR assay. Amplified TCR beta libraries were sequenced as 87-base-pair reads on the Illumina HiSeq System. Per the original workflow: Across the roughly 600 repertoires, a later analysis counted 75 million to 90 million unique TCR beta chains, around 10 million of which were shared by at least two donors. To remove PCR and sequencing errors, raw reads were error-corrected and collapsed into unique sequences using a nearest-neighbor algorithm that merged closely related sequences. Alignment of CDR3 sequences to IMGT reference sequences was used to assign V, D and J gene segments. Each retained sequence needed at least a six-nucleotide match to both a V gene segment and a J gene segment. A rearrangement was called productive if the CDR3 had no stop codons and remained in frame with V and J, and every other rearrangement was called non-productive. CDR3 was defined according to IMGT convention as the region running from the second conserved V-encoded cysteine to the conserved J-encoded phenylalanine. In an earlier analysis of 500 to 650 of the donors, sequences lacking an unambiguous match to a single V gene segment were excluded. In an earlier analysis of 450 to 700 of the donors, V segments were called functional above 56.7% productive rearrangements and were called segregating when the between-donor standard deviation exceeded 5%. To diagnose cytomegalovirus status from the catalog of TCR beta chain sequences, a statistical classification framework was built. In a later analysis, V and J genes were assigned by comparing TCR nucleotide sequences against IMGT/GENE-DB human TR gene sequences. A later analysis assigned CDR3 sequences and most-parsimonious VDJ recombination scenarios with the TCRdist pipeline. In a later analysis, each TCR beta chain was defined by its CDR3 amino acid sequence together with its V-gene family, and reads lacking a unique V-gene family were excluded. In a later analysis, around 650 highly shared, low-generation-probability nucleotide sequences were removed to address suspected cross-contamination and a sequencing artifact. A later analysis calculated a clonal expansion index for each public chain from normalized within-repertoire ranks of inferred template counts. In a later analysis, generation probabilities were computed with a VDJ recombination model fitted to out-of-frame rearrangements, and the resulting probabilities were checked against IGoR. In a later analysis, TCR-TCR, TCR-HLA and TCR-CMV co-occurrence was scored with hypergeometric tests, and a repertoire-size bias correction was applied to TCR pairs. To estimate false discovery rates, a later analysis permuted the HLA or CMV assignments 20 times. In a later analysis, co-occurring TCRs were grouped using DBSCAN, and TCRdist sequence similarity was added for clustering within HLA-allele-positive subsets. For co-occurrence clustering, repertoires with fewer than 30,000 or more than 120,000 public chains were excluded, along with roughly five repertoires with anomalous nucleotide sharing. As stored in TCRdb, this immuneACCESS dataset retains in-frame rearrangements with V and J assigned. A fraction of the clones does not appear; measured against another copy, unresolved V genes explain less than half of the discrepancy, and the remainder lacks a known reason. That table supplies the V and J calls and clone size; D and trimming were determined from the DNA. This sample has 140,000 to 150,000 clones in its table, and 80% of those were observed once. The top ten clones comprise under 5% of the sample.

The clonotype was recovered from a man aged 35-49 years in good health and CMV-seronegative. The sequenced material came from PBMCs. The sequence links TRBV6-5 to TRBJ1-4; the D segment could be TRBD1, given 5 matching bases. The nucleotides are TGTGCCAGCAGTTACTCCGGACACCTTTCTAATGAAAAACTGTTTTTT. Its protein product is CASSYSGHLSNEKLFF.